What follows are 2 T cell receptor beta chains derived from one specimen sequenced in a study of blood T cell repertoires in COVID-19. The table came from immunoSEQ multiplex PCR; TCRdb's copy has only in-frame clones and leaves some out. The table lists 50,000 to 65,000 clones, approximately 83% of them singletons, with 0.9% to 1.5% in the top ten. Sequences were obtained from peripheral blood. The receptors shown here come from a man in his forties with acute or convalescent COVID-19.

This clone turned up a few times. The chain employs TRBV6-5 and TRBJ2-1; TRBD2 matches 9 bases. Unmatched junction bases numbered 8, after V lost 6 bases and J lost 5 bases. Looked up from germline, CDR1 is MNHEY and CDR2 is SVGAGI. The CDR3 has 15 amino acids. DNA of the CDR3: TGTGCCAGCAGCCTTTTTAGCGGGGGCCACAATGAGCAGTTCTTC. Its translation: CASSLFSGGHNEQFF.

This clone has only a few counts. The rearrangement joins TRBV6-1 to TRBJ1-2; D is perhaps TRBD1 (5 bases). Germline V gives CDR1 MNHNS, CDR2 SASEGT. With 3 bases removed from V and 0 bases from J, the gap between germline ends came to 8 bases. The CDR3 is 14 amino acids. The CDR3 region is CASSDRAANYGYTF. The CDR3 DNA sequence: TGTGCCAGCAGTGACAGGGCTGCTAACTATGGCTACACCTTC.